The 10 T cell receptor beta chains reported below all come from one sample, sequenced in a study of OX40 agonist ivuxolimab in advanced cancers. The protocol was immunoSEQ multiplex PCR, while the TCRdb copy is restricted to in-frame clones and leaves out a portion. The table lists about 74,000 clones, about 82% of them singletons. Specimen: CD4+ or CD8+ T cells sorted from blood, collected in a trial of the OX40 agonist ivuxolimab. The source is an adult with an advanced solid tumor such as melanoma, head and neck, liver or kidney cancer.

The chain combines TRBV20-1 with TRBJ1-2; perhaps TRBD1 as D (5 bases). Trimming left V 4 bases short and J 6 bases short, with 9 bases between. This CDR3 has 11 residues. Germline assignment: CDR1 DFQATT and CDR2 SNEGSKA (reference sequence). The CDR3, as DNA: TGCAGTGCTACCCTACAGGATGGCTACACCTTC. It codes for CSATLQDGYTF.

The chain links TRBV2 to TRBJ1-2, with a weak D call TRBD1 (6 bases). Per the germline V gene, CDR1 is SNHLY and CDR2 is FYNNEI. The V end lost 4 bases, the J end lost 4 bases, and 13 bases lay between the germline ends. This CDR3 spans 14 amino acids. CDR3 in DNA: TGTGCCAGCAGTGTGTATGGGGGCAGCTATGGCTACACCTTC. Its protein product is CASSVYGGSYGYTF. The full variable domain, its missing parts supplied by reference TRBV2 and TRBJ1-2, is EPEVTQTPSHQVTQMGQEVILRCVPISNHLYFYWYRQILGQKVEFLVSFYNNEISEKSEIFDDQFSVERPDGSNFTLKIRSTKLEDSAMYFCASSVYGGSYGYTFGSGTRLTVV.

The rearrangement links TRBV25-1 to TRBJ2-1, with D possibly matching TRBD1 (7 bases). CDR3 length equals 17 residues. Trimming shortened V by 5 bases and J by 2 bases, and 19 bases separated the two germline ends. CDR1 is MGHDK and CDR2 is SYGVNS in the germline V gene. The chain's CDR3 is CASSPPRQGGTYNEQFF. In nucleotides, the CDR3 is TGTGCCAGCAGTCCCCCTCGACAGGGAGGAACCTACAATGAGCAGTTCTTC.

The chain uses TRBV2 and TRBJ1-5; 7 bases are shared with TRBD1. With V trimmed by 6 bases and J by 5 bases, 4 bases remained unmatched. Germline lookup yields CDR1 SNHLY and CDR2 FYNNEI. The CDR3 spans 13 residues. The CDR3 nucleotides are TGTGCCAGCAGCCGTGGGACAGATCAGCCCCAGCATTTT. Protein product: CASSRGTDQPQHF.

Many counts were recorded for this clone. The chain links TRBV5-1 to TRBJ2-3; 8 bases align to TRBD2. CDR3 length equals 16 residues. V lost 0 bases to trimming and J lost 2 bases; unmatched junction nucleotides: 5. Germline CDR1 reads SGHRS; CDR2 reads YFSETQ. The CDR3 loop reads CASSLEAGGTTDTQYF. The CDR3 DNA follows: TGCGCCAGCAGCTTGGAGGCGGGGGGAACCACAGATACGCAGTATTTT.

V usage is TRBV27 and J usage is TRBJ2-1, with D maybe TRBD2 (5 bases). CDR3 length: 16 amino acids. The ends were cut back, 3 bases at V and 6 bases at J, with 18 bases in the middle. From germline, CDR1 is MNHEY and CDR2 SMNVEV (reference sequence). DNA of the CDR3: TGTGCCAGCAGTTTCTCAGACTACGGCTATGCCAATGAGCAGTTCTTC. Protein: CASSFSDYGYANEQFF.

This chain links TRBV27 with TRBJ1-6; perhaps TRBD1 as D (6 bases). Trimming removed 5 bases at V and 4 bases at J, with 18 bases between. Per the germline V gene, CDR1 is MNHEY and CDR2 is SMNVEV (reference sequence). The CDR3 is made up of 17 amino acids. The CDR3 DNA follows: TGTGCCAGCAGTACCGGACAGAAGTCCCTATATAATTCACCCCTCCACTTT. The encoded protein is CASSTGQKSLYNSPLHF.

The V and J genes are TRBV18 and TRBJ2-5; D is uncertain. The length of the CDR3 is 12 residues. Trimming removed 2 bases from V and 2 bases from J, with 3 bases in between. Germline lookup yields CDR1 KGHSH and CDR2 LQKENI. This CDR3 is CASSPEQETQYF. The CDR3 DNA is TGTGCCAGCTCACCAGAGCAAGAGACCCAGTACTTC. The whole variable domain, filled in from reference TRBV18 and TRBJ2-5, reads NAGVMQNPRHLVRRRGQEARLRCSPMKGHSHVYWYRQLPEEGLKFMVYLQKENIIDESGMPKERFSAEFPKEGPSILRIQQVVRGDSAAYFCASSPEQETQYFGPGTRLLVL.

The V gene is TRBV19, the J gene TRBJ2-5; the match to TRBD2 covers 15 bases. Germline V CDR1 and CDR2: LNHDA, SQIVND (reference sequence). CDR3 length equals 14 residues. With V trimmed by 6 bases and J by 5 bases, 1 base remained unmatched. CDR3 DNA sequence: TGTGCCAGTAGGGGACTAGCGGGAGGTGAGACCCAGTACTTC. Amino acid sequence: CASRGLAGGETQYF.

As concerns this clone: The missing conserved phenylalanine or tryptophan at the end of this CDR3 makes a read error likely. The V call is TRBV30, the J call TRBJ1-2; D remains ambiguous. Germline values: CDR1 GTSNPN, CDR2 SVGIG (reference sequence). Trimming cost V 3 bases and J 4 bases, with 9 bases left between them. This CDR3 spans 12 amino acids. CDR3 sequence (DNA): TGTGCCTGGAGAAAGGATAGCTATGGCTACACCCTC. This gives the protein CAWRKDSYGYTL.